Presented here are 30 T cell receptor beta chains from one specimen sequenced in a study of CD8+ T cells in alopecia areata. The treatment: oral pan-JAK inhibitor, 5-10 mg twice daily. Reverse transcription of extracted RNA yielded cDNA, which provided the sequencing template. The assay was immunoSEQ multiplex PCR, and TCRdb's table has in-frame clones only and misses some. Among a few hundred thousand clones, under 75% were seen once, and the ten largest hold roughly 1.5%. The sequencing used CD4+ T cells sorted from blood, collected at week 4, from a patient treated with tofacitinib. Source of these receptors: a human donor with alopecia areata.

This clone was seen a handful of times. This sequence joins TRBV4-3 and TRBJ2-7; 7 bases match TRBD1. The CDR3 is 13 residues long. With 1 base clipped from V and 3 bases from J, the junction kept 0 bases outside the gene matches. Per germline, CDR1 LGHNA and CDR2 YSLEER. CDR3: CASSQGTGYEQYF. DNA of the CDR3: TGCGCCAGCAGCCAAGGGACAGGCTACGAGCAGTACTTC.

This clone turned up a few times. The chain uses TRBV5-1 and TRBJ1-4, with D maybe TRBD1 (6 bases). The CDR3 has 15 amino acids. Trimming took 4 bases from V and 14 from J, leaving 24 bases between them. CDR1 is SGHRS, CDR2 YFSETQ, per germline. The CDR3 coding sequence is TGCGCCAGCAGCAGCGGGACAAACAACCTAAAGGGGCTGTTTTTT. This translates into CASSSGTNNLKGLFF. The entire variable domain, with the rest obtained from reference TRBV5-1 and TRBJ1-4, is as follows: KAGVTQTPRYLIKTRGQQVTLSCSPISGHRSVSWYQQTPGQGLQFLFEYFSETQRNKGNFPGRFSGRQFSNSRSEMNVSTLELGDSALYLCASSSGTNNLKGLFFGSGTQLSVL.

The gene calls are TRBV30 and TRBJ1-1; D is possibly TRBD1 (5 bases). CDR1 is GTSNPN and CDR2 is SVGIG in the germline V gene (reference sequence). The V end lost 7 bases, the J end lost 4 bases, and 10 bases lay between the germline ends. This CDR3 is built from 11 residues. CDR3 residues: CASKGFTEAFF. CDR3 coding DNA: TGTGCCTCCAAGGGGTTCACTGAAGCTTTCTTT.

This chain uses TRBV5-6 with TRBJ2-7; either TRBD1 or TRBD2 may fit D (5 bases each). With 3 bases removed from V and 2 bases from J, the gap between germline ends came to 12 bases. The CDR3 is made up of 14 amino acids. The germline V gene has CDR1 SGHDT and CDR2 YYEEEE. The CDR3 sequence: CASSYGTVTYEQYF. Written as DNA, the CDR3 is TGTGCCAGCAGCTACGGGACGGTAACCTACGAGCAGTACTTC.

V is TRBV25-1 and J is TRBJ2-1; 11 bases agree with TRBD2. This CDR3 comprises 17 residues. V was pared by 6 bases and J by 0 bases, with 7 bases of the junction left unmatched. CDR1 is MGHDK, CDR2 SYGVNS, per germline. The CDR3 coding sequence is TGTGCCAGCAGAACTAGCGGGGGAGGATTCTCCTACAATGAGCAGTTCTTC. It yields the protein CASRTSGGGFSYNEQFF.

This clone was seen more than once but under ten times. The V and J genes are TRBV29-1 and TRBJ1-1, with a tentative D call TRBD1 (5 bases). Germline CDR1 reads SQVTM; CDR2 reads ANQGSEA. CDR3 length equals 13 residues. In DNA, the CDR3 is TGCAGTCATACCGGGACGGTGAACACTGAAGCTTTCTTT. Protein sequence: CSHTGTVNTEAFF. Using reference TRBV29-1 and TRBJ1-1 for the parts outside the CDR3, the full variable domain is SAVISQKPSRDICQRGTSLTIQCQVDSQVTMMFWYRQQPGQSLTLIATANQGSEATYESGFVIDKFPISRPNLTFSTLTVSNMSPEDSSIYLCSHTGTVNTEAFFGQGTRLTVV.

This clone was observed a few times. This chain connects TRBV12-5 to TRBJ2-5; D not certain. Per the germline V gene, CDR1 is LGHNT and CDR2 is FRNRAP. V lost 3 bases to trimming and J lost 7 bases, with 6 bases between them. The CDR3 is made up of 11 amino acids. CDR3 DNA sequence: TGTGCTAGTGGTTTTGAAGGGACCCAGTACTTC. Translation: CASGFEGTQYF.

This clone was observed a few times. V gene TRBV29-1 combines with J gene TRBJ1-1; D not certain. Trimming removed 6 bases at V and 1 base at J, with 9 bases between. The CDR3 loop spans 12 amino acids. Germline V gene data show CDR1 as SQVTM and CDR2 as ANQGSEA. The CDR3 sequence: CSVGDPNTEAFF. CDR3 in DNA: TGCAGCGTCGGCGACCCGAACACTGAAGCTTTCTTT.

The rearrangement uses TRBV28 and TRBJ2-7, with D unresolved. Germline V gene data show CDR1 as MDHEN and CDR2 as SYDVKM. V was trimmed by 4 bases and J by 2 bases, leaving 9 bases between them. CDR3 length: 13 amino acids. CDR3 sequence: CASSSQVPYEQYF. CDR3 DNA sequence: TGTGCCAGCAGTTCGCAGGTGCCCTACGAGCAGTACTTC.

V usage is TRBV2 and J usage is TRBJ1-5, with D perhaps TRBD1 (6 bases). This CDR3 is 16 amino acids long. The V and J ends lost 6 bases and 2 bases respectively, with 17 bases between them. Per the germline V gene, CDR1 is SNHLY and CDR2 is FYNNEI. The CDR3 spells CASSFHRAGGNQPQHF. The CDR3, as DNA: TGTGCCAGCAGCTTCCACAGGGCTGGGGGCAATCAGCCCCAGCATTTT.

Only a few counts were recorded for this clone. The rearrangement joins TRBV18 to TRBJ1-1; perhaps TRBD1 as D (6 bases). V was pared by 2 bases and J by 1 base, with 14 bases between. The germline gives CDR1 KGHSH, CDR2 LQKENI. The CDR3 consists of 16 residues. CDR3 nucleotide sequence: TGTGCCAGCTCACCAAAAAGGGGGGTGGCGAACACTGAAGCTTTCTTT. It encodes CASSPKRGVANTEAFF.

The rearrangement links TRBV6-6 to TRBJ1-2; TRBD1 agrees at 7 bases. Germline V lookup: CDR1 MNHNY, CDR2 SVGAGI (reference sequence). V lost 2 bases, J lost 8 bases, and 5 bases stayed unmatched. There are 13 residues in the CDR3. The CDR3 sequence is CASSYTGENGYTF. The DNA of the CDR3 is TGTGCCAGCAGTTACACAGGGGAAAACGGCTACACCTTC.

The CDR3 loop is CASSQDRVSSIGYTF. The DNA for the CDR3 is TGCGCCAGCAGCCAAGATCGGGTCAGCTCTATCGGCTACACCTTC. The rearrangement joins TRBV4-3 to TRBJ1-2; D is ambiguous. The CDR3 loop spans 15 amino acids. Looked up from germline, CDR1 is LGHNA and CDR2 is YSLEER. Between the trimmed V and J ends, which lost 0 bases and 8 bases, there was a span of 16 bases.

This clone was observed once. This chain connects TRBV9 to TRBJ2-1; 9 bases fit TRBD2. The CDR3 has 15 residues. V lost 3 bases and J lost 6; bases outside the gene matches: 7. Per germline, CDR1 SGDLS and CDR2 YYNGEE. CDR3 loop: CASSAGTSRPNEQFF. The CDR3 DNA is TGTGCCAGCAGCGCCGGGACTAGCCGACCCAATGAGCAGTTCTTC.

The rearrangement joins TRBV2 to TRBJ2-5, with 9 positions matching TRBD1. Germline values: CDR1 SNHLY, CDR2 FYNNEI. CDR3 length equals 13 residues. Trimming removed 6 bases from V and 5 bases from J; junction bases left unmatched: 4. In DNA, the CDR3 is TGTGCCAGCAGCCGGGACAGGGAGGAGACCCAGTACTTC. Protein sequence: CASSRDREETQYF.

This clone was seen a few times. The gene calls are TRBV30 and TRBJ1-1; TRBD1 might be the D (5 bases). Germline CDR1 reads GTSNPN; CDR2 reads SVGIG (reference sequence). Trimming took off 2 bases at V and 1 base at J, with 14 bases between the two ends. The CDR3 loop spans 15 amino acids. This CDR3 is CAWSHPGTRNTEAFF. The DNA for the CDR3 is TGTGCCTGGAGTCACCCGGGGACGAGGAACACTGAAGCTTTCTTT.

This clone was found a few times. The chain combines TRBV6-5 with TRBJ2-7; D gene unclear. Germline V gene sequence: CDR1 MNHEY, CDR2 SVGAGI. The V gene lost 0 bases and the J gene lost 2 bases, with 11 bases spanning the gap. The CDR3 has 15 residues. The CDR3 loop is CASSYSSRDPYEQYF. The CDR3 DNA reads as TGTGCCAGCAGTTACTCCAGTCGAGACCCCTACGAGCAGTACTTC.

CDR3 DNA sequence: TGTGCCTGGAGTGTCAAGATTGGGACAGGGGGCTACAATGAGCAGTTCTTC. It yields the protein CAWSVKIGTGGYNEQFF. The V call is TRBV30, the J call TRBJ2-1; 11 bases are a match to TRBD1. V dropped 0 bases and J dropped 3; count of bases not matched to a gene: 7. The CDR3 length is 17 residues. Per the germline V gene, CDR1 is GTSNPN and CDR2 is SVGIG (reference sequence).

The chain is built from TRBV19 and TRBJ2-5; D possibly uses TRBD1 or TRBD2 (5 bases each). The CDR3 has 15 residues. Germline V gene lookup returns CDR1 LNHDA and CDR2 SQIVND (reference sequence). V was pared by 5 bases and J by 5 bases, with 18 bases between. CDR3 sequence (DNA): TGTGCCAGTAGTGGGACGTCGGTGAGGGGTGAGACCCAGTACTTC. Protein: CASSGTSVRGETQYF.

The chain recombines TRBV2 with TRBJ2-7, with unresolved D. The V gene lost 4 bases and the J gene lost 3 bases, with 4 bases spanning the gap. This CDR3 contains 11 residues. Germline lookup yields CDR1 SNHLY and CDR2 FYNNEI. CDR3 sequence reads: CASSGRYEQYF. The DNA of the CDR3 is TGTGCCAGCAGTGGTCGCTACGAGCAGTACTTC.

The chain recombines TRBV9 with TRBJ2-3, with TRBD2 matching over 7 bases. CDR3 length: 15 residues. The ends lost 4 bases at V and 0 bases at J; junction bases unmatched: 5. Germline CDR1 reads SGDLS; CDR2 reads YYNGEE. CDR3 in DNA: TGTGCCAGCAGCCGGGACTACACTAGCACAGATACGCAGTATTTT. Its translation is CASSRDYTSTDTQYF. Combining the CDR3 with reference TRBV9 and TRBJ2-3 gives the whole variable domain DSGVTQTPKHLITATGQRVTLRCSPRSGDLSVYWYQQSLDQGLQFLIQYYNGEERAKGNILERFSAQQFPDLHSELNLSSLELGDSALYFCASSRDYTSTDTQYFGPGTRLTVL.

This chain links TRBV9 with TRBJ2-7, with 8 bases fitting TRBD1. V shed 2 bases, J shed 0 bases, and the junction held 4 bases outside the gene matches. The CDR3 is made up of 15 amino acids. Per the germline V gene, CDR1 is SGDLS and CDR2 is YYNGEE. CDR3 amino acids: CASSVGQASSYEQYF. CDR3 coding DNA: TGTGCCAGCAGCGTGGGACAGGCGAGCTCCTACGAGCAGTACTTC.

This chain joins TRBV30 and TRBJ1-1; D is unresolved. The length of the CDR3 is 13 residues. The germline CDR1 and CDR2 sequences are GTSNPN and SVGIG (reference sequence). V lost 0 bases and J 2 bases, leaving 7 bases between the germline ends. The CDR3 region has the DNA TGTGCCTGGAGTGTGGAAACAAACACTGAAGCTTTCTTT. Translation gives CAWSVETNTEAFF.

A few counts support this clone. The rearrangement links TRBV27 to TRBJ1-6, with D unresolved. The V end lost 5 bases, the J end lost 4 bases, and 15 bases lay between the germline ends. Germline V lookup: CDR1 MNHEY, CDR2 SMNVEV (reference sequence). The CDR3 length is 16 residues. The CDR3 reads CASSPTQQQYNSPLHF. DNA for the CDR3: TGTGCCAGCAGTCCAACTCAACAGCAATATAATTCACCCCTCCACTTT.

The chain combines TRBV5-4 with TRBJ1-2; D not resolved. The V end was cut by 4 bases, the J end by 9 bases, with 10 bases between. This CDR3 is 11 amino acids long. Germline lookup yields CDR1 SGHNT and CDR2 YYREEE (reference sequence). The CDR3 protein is CASSQSGSYTF. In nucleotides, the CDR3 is TGTGCCAGCAGCCAGTCCGGAAGCTACACCTTC. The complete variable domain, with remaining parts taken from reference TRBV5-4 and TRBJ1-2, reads ETGVTQSPTHLIKTRGQQVTLRCSSQSGHNTVSWYQQALGQGPQFIFQYYREEENGRGNFPPRFSGLQFPNYSSELNVNALELDDSALYLCASSQSGSYTFGSGTRLTVV.

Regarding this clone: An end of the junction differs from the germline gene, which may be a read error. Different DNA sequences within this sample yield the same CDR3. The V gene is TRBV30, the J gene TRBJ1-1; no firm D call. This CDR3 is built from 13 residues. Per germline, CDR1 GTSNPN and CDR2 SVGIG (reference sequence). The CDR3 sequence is CAWRTVLGTEAFF. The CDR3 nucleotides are TGCGCCTGGCGAACCGTACTGGGCACTGAAGCTTTCTTT.

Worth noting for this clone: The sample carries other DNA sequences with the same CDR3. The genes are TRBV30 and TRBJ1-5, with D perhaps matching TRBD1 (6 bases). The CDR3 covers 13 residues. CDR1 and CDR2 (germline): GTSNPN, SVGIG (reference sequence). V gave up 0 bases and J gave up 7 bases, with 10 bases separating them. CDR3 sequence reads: CAWSVQGGQPQHF. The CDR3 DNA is TGTGCCTGGAGTGTACAGGGTGGCCAGCCCCAGCATTTT.

CDR3 sequence (DNA): TGCGCCAGCAGCCAAGATTACCCAACTAATGAAAAACTGTTTTTT. This encodes CASSQDYPTNEKLFF. The rearrangement uses TRBV4-3 and TRBJ1-4; D unclear. CDR3 length: 15 residues. The germline V gene has CDR1 LGHNA and CDR2 YSLEER. The ends were cut back, 0 bases at V and 0 bases at J, with 5 bases in the middle.

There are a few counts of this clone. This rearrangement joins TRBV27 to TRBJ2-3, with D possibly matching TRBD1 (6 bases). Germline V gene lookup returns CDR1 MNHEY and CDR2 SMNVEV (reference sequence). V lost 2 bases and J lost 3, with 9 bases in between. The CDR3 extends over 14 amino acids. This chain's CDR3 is CASSLRGSTDTQYF. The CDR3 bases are TGTGCCAGCAGTTTAAGGGGGTCGACAGATACGCAGTATTTT.

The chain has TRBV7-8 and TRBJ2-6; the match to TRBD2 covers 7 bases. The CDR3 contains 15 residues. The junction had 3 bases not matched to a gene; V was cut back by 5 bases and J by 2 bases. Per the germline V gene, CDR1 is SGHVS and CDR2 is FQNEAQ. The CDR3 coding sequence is TGTGCCAGCAGCGCGGGGGTTCCTGGGGCCAACGTCCTGACTTTC. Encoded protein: CASSAGVPGANVLTF.